This TCR beta chain was recorded in a study of Ad26.COV2.S vaccination and SARS-CoV-2 variants. J gave up 6 bases and V 1 base, and 8 bases lay outside the gene matches. The CDR3 runs to 16 residues. CDR1 is SQVTM and CDR2 is ANQGSEA in the germline V gene. The protocol was immunoSEQ multiplex PCR, while the TCRdb copy is restricted to in-frame clones and leaves out a portion. Among more than 400,000 clones listed, about nine tenths were seen once. Treatment described: some 20 received Ad26.COV2.S at low or high dose, single or two shots; several received placebo; per-sample allocation not given. Specimens were obtained on day 63 following the first vaccine or placebo injection.

The origin of this receptor is a person between 18 and 59 years old who received the Ad26.COV2.S COVID-19 vaccine or a placebo. The rearrangement links TRBV29-1 to TRBJ2-3; 12 bases match TRBD1. This sample comprised peripheral blood, obtained in a trial of Ad26.COV2.S vaccine versus placebo. The CDR3 nucleotides are TGCAGCGTTGAAGTCCGGGGACAGGGGGCACCTGATACGCAGTATTTT. It specifies CSVEVRGQGAPDTQYF.